This T cell receptor (beta chain) was sequenced during a study of blood T cells in healthy people across ages. The second PCR ran about 7 to 12 cycles with a sample-barcoded 5' primer and J-beta primers. Via MiXCR, TCRdb re-called the 5' RACE reads, giving one row per CDR3 protein. The sample carries more than 450,000 distinct CDR3 sequences, about 28% recorded once. Each of the donors had ten milliliters of peripheral blood drawn into EDTA-treated Vacutainer tubes. Regarding this clonotype: Its antigen is not known.

CDR1 and CDR2 (germline): SGHVS, FQNEAQ. Trimming cost V 1 base and J 1 base, with 10 bases left between them. The CDR3 extends over 16 amino acids. Findings of the study overall: Per million T cells, TCR beta diversity dropped roughly linearly as age increased.

These data are also associated with another study on T cells of mothers and their children.

Material for sequencing was blood. The chain joins TRBV7-8 to TRBJ2-2; D remains ambiguous. This receptor was identified in a boy under 10 years old in good health. CDR3 DNA sequence: TGTGCCAGCAGCTTAGTAGGCTGGGGGAACACCGGGGAGCTGTTTTTT. Translating gives CASSLVGWGNTGELFF. Complete variable domain (other parts from reference TRBV7-8 and TRBJ2-2): GAGVSQSPRYKVAKRGQDVALRCDPISGHVSLFWYQQALGQGPEFLTYFQNEAQLDKSGLPSDRFFAERPEGSVSTLKIQRTQQEDSAVYLCASSLVGWGNTGELFFGEGSRLTVL.